This TCR beta chain appears in the sequencing data of a study of CD8 T cells in ankylosing spondylitis. TCRdb reanalysed the 5' RACE reads using MiXCR and keeps one entry per CDR3 protein. The sample shows about 220,000 distinct CDR3 sequences, 6% to 8% of them seen only once. Findings and caveats of the study: Researchers reportedly found disease-linked clones significantly enriched in matched ankylosing spondylitis synovial fluid. One TCR beta motif, made up of roughly eight highly homologous variants, appeared characteristic of ankylosing spondylitis blood.

This clonotype was observed once. Its antigen is currently unknown. This may be a read error, as it is one base from a much larger clone. CDR1 is SGHDT, CDR2 YYEEEE, per germline. The CDR3 extends over 16 amino acids. This sequence was found in a male donor with ankylosing spondylitis. The chain is built from TRBV5-6 and TRBJ2-3; 9 bases line up with TRBD2. The sample taken for sequencing was blood, either unsorted or a sorted T cell fraction (not recorded which). The CDR3 DNA reads as TGTGCCAGCATCTTGCTCGTAGCGGGGGACACAGATACGCAGTATTTT. Translated: CASILLVAGDTDTQYF. Full variable domain (outside the CDR3, taken from reference TRBV5-6 and TRBJ2-3): DAGVTQSPTHLIKTRGQQVTLRCSPKSGHDTVSWYQQALGQGPQFIFQYYEEEERQRGNFPDRFSGHQFPNYSSELNVNALLLGDSALYLCASILLVAGDTDTQYFGPGTRLTVL.